Following are 21 T cell receptor beta chains from one sample sequenced in a study of cytomegalovirus exposure and HLA in healthy donors. It was with 60 Vbeta and 13 Jbeta primers that the PCR ran. Only in-frame clones appear in the TCRdb table, and some are missing; sequencing was by immunoSEQ multiplex PCR. Of roughly 120,000 clones detected, about three quarters appear once; the ten largest clones hold 1%. Sequences were obtained from PBMCs. Receptors were obtained from a human donor in good health.

The rearrangement joins TRBV29-1 to TRBJ1-2; D is perhaps TRBD1 (6 bases). Germline V gene data show CDR1 as SQVTM and CDR2 as ANQGSEA. V was shortened by 0 bases and J by 3 bases, with 14 bases between the two germline ends. This CDR3 contains 15 residues. In DNA form, the CDR3 reads TGCAGCGTTGAAGAAGTACAGGGTAACGACTATGGCTACACCTTC. Translation: CSVEEVQGNDYGYTF.

The sample holds a few counts of this clone. This chain connects TRBV19 to TRBJ1-1; 11 positions match TRBD1. The CDR3 is made up of 15 amino acids. The trim removed 5 bases at V and 4 bases at J, leaving 6 bases unmatched. Germline V gives CDR1 LNHDA, CDR2 SQIVND (reference sequence). This CDR3 is CASSLSGTGGTEAFF. For the CDR3, the DNA is TGTGCCAGTAGTCTTTCCGGGACAGGGGGCACTGAAGCTTTCTTT.

The chain carries TRBV10-1 and TRBJ1-1; unclear D gene. V shed 0 bases and J shed 3 bases, with 8 bases lying between them. This CDR3 is 14 amino acids long. Germline values: CDR1 WNHNN, CDR2 SYGVQD (reference sequence). The DNA for the CDR3 is TGCGCCAGCAGTGAGTCGACCGGGGACACTGAAGCTTTCTTT. Its protein is CASSESTGDTEAFF.

This clone was recorded a few times. CDR3 in DNA: TGTGCCATCAGTGATGGGACAGGGTATCAGCCCCAGCATTTT. Encoded protein: CAISDGTGYQPQHF. The chain couples TRBV10-3 to TRBJ1-5, with TRBD1 matching 9 bases. J was trimmed by 5 bases and V by 3 bases; bases with no gene match: 2. Germline assignment: CDR1 ENHRY and CDR2 SYGVKD. This CDR3 has 14 amino acids.

The chain employs TRBV7-6 and TRBJ2-3, with 9 bases fitting TRBD2. Germline values: CDR1 SGHVS, CDR2 FNYEAQ. The CDR3 sequence is 17 residues long. J gave up 2 bases and V 5 bases, and 11 bases lay outside the gene matches. The CDR3 DNA sequence: TGTGCCAGCAGCCTTGGGCGGGGGGGCTCGGTCACAGATACGCAGTATTTT. Residues: CASSLGRGGSVTDTQYF.

The V gene is TRBV5-1, the J gene TRBJ2-7; D may be TRBD1 (6 bases). This CDR3 has 14 amino acids. Trimming pared 0 bases from V and 2 bases from J, leaving 9 bases between. CDR1 SGHRS and CDR2 YFSETQ come from the germline V gene. CDR3 residues: CASSLERTAYEQYF. CDR3 DNA: TGCGCCAGCAGCTTGGAGCGGACAGCCTACGAGCAGTACTTC.

The rearrangement links TRBV15 to TRBJ2-7, with 8 bases fitting TRBD1. The CDR3 is 15 residues long. Trimming cost V 5 bases and J 0 bases; bases outside gene matches: 6. Germline-derived CDR1 and CDR2 are LNHNV and YYDKDF (reference sequence). CDR3 sequence reads: CATSEGGQVSYEQYF. The CDR3 nucleotides read TGTGCCACCAGCGAAGGGGGACAGGTCTCCTACGAGCAGTACTTC.

CDR3 coding DNA: TGCGCCAGCAGCCTCCGGGGGGCAGATACGCAGTATTTT. This encodes CASSLRGADTQYF. The chain uses TRBV5-1 and TRBJ2-3; TRBD2 aligns across 7 bases. Germline trimming cut 4 bases from V and 4 bases from J; bases unmatched to any gene: 3. The CDR3 consists of 13 residues. Germline CDR1 SGHRS, CDR2 YFSETQ.

The chain links TRBV10-2 to TRBJ2-7; D is unclear. In germline, CDR1 is WSHSY, CDR2 SAAADI. V was clipped by 5 bases and J by 0 bases, with 8 bases between them. The CDR3 loop spans 13 amino acids. The CDR3 sequence: CASSSSDSYEQYF. CDR3 DNA sequence: TGCGCCAGCAGTTCGTCAGACTCCTACGAGCAGTACTTC.

The chain carries TRBV19 and TRBJ2-2; D is ambiguous. The CDR3 has 15 amino acids. The germline V and J ends were trimmed by 1 base and 4 bases, with 10 bases remaining between them. Germline CDR1 is LNHDA and CDR2 is SQIVND (reference sequence). The CDR3 is CASSIGNSFTGELFF. In DNA, the CDR3 is TGTGCCAGTAGTATAGGGAACAGCTTCACCGGGGAGCTGTTTTTT.

The rearrangement joins TRBV2 to TRBJ2-4; maybe TRBD2 (6 bases). The CDR3 sequence is 13 residues long. Germline V gene sequence: CDR1 SNHLY, CDR2 FYNNEI. Trimming cost V 7 bases and J 5 bases, with 12 bases left between them. The CDR3 DNA sequence: TGTGCCAGCAAGGATTGGAGGGAAAACATTCAGTACTTC. Its protein product is CASKDWRENIQYF.

This sequence joins TRBV2 and TRBJ1-2; 7 nucleotides align to TRBD1. Germline trimming cut 6 bases from V and 6 bases from J; bases unmatched to any gene: 4. The V gene's germline CDR1 is SNHLY and CDR2 FYNNEI. CDR3 length: 12 residues. CDR3 DNA: TGTGCCAGCAGGACAGACAGGGATGGCTACACCTTC. Protein sequence: CASRTDRDGYTF.

V and J are TRBV2 and TRBJ1-2; 7 bases align to TRBD1. The CDR3 runs to 13 residues. The J segment lost 3 bases and the V segment lost 5 bases, leaving 3 bases of the junction unmatched. Per the germline V gene, CDR1 is SNHLY and CDR2 is FYNNEI. The CDR3 loop is CASSNRGDYGYTF. The CDR3, as DNA: TGTGCCAGCAGTAACAGGGGTGACTATGGCTACACCTTC.

In this sample, this clone turned up a few times. J is TRBJ1-6 and V is TRBV5-6; 8 bases align to TRBD1. CDR1 SGHDT and CDR2 YYEEEE come from the germline V gene. V was pared by 7 bases and J by 9 bases, with 9 bases of the junction left unmatched. The CDR3 is 14 amino acids. The CDR3 region has the DNA TGTGCCAGCCTAAAACAGACAGGGGTTTCACCCCTCCACTTT. It yields the protein CASLKQTGVSPLHF.

The V call is TRBV7-6, the J call TRBJ2-3, with TRBD2 identical over 14 bases. The CDR3 is 18 residues long. V was clipped by 5 bases and J by 3 bases; unmatched bases: 10. Germline CDR1 and CDR2: SGHVS and FNYEAQ. Here the CDR3 reads CASSVGLAGGIVTDTQYF. The DNA of the CDR3 is TGTGCCAGCAGCGTAGGACTAGCGGGGGGAATTGTGACAGATACGCAGTATTTT.

The chain is built from TRBV7-9 and TRBJ2-5; 7 bases line up with TRBD1. The J call may not be correct, given that the DNA end is closer to TRBJ2-7. From germline, CDR1 is SEHNR and CDR2 FQNEAQ (reference sequence). The CDR3 is made up of 17 amino acids. DNA for the CDR3: TGTGCCAGCAGCGAAGCAGGGGGTGGATCGGTTCCCTACGAGCAGTACTTC. This codes for CASSEAGGGSVPYEQYF.

The chain couples TRBV7-9 to TRBJ2-5, with TRBD2 as a possible D gene (5 bases). With 4 bases removed from V and 7 bases from J, the gap between germline ends came to 13 bases. The CDR3 spans 13 residues. The germline V gene encodes CDR1 SEHNR and CDR2 FQNEAQ (reference sequence). CDR3 coding DNA: TGTGCCAGCAGCTCCAAGACCCGGGGGACCCAGTACTTC. It specifies CASSSKTRGTQYF.

The rearrangement links TRBV6-6 to TRBJ1-1; 8 bases fit TRBD1. Germline trimming cut 6 bases from V and 4 bases from J; bases unmatched to any gene: 7. The germline V gene encodes CDR1 MNHNY and CDR2 SVGAGI (reference sequence). The CDR3 covers 14 residues. The CDR3 DNA sequence: TGTGCCAGCAGAGCGGAAACAGGGGGCACTGAAGCTTTCTTT. It is translated as CASRAETGGTEAFF.

This chain links TRBV9 with TRBJ2-5, with D perhaps matching TRBD2 (7 bases). V was pared by 3 bases and J by 5 bases, with 17 bases between. The germline V gene has CDR1 SGDLS and CDR2 YYNGEE. This CDR3 comprises 15 residues. The CDR3 coding sequence is TGTGCCAGCAGCGAGGGGGGGGCCTCTGGGGAGACCCAGTACTTC. Translated: CASSEGGASGETQYF.

With regard to this clone: The junction and the germline gene differ at one end; a read error may be behind it. This sequence joins TRBV4-2 and TRBJ1-6; D gene uncertain. CDR3 length equals 15 residues. Germline values: CDR1 LGHNA, CDR2 YNFKEQ. CDR3 in amino acids: CASSLVPVKNSPLYF. CDR3 coding DNA: TGTGCCAGCAGCTTGGTTCCAGTAAAAAATTCACCCCTCTACTTT.

The CDR3 is CASSLALLARSYTGELFF. Here the CDR3 DNA reads TGTGCCAGCAGCTTAGCTCTACTAGCGAGGTCGTACACCGGGGAGCTGTTTTTT. V and J are TRBV7-9 and TRBJ2-2; 7 bases are shared with TRBD2. The CDR3 spans 18 residues. In germline, CDR1 is SEHNR, CDR2 FQNEAQ (reference sequence). V lost 0 bases to trimming and J lost 3 bases; unmatched junction nucleotides: 10.